The source of this T cell receptor (beta chain) is a study of T cell repertoires in cytomegalovirus infection. Study-wide points: Dominating the ex vivo response were TCR beta clonotypes that were CMV-specific and HLA-C-restricted.

TCRdb independently ran MiXCR on the reads; one entry per CDR3 protein. The top ten hold less than 9.5% of the sample, which has hundreds of thousands of distinct CDR3 sequences, 20% to 25% seen once. The V end was cut by 0 bases, the J end by 2 bases, with 6 bases between. The CDR3 is 13 residues long. Germline-derived CDR1 and CDR2 are SGHDT and YYEEEE. Comment on this clonotype: The antigen is not known.

V gene TRBV5-6 combines with J gene TRBJ2-7; D uncertain. The sequenced sample was CD8+ T cells from PBMCs. The source is a human donor in good health (CMV status not recorded). Some clones in this sample may be carry-over from other donors' samples. CDR3 DNA sequence: TGTGCCAGCAGCTTGGAGGTTACCTACGAGCAGTACTTC. Protein product: CASSLEVTYEQYF.